Listed below are T cell receptor beta chains from one sample, sequenced in a study of T cells in Graves' hyperthyroidism and ophthalmopathy. From the multiplex PCR reads, TCRdb called clonotypes with MiXCR, one entry per CDR3 protein. The sample includes 500,000 to 600,000 distinct CDR3 sequences, 46% seen only once; the top ten take about two fifths. Sample: peripheral blood or thyroid tissue (not recorded which). These receptors all stem from an adult woman with Graves' disease, either hyperthyroidism or ophthalmopathy (not recorded which). Each CDR3 is given with its conserved first and last residue. A D gene is named only where the DNA matches it firmly. Part of the rows lack a size; the others show once, few, many or a class for expanded clones.

j_call,clone_size,v_call,d_call,cdr3_nt,cdr3_aa
TRBJ2-7,NA,TRBV15,NA,TGTGCCACCAGCAGAGAACCGGGGGCCGAGCAGTACTTC,CATSREPGAEQYF
TRBJ1-2,NA,TRBV20-1,NA,TGCAGTGCCGCTCGGGACACTTCCGGGGACGATGGCTACACCTTC,CSAARDTSGDDGYTF
TRBJ1-1,many,TRBV7-2,NA,TGTGCCAGCAGCTTAATAGGGGGTGGGTACACTGAAGCTTTCTTT,CASSLIGGGYTEAFF
TRBJ2-5,NA,TRBV11-2,TRBD1,TGTGCCAGCAGCCGTGGACAGGGGAGGAGGGAGACCCAGTACTTC,CASSRGQGRRETQYF
TRBJ1-5,NA,TRBV24-1,NA,TGTGCCACCAGTGATGCTGACAGCGACAATCAGCCCCAGCATTTT,CATSDADSDNQPQHF
TRBJ1-1,NA,TRBV7-2,NA,TGTGCCAGCAGCTCAACTAGCTACAGGGTGAACACTGAAGCTTTCTTT,CASSSTSYRVNTEAFF
TRBJ1-5,NA,TRBV29-1,TRBD1,TGCAGCGTTAGGGGACAGGGGGATCAGCCCCAGCATTTT,CSVRGQGDQPQHF
TRBJ2-5,few,TRBV28,NA,TGTGCCAGCAGTTTGGGGGGCCAGTACTTC,CASSLGGQYF
TRBJ2-7,NA,TRBV10-3,TRBD2,TGTGCCATCAGTGACCCTCGAATAGGGACTAGCGGGAGCCACGAGCAGTACTTC,CAISDPRIGTSGSHEQYF
TRBJ2-2,few,TRBV4-3,TRBD1,TGCGCCAGCAGCCAGGGACAGCTACGGACCGGGGAGCTGTTTTTT,CASSQGQLRTGELFF
TRBJ2-2,NA,TRBV20-1,NA,TGCAGTGCTAGAGAAGGGAACACCGGGGAGCTGTTTTTT,CSAREGNTGELFF
TRBJ2-7,many,TRBV5-1,NA,TGTGCCAGCAGCTTAGGTAACTACGAGCAGTACTTC,CASSLGNYEQYF
TRBJ1-6,few,TRBV10-3,NA,TGTGCCATCAGAGACCGGGGGGAGCATAATTCACCCCTCCACTTT,CAIRDRGEHNSPLHF
TRBJ2-7,many,TRBV6-6,TRBD2,TGTGCCAGCAGTAAAGCTAGCGGGGGTAACTACGAGCAGTACTTC,CASSKASGGNYEQYF
TRBJ1-2,NA,TRBV5-4,TRBD1,TGTGCCACCATGTTAGGGACAGACACTAACTATGGCTACACCTTC,CATMLGTDTNYGYTF
TRBJ2-7,NA,TRBV11-2,NA,TGTGCCAGCAGCTTGGCAGGCCTACCCTACGAGCAGTACTTC,CASSLAGLPYEQYF
TRBJ1-2,NA,TRBV7-2,NA,TGTGCCAGCAGCTATGGGAACAGGGCCGGCTACACCTTC,CASSYGNRAGYTF
TRBJ2-7,few,TRBV13,TRBD1,TGTGCCAGCAGCTTAAGTTGGACAGGGGGCGAGCAGTACTTC,CASSLSWTGGEQYF
TRBJ2-7,NA,TRBV10-3,NA,TGTGCCATCAGCCACAGTGCCCTCTACGAGCAGTACTTC,CAISHSALYEQYF
TRBJ2-6,NA,TRBV11-1,TRBD1,TGTGCCAGCAGCTTCGACAGGGGAATCTCTGGGGCCAACGTCCTGACTTTC,CASSFDRGISGANVLTF